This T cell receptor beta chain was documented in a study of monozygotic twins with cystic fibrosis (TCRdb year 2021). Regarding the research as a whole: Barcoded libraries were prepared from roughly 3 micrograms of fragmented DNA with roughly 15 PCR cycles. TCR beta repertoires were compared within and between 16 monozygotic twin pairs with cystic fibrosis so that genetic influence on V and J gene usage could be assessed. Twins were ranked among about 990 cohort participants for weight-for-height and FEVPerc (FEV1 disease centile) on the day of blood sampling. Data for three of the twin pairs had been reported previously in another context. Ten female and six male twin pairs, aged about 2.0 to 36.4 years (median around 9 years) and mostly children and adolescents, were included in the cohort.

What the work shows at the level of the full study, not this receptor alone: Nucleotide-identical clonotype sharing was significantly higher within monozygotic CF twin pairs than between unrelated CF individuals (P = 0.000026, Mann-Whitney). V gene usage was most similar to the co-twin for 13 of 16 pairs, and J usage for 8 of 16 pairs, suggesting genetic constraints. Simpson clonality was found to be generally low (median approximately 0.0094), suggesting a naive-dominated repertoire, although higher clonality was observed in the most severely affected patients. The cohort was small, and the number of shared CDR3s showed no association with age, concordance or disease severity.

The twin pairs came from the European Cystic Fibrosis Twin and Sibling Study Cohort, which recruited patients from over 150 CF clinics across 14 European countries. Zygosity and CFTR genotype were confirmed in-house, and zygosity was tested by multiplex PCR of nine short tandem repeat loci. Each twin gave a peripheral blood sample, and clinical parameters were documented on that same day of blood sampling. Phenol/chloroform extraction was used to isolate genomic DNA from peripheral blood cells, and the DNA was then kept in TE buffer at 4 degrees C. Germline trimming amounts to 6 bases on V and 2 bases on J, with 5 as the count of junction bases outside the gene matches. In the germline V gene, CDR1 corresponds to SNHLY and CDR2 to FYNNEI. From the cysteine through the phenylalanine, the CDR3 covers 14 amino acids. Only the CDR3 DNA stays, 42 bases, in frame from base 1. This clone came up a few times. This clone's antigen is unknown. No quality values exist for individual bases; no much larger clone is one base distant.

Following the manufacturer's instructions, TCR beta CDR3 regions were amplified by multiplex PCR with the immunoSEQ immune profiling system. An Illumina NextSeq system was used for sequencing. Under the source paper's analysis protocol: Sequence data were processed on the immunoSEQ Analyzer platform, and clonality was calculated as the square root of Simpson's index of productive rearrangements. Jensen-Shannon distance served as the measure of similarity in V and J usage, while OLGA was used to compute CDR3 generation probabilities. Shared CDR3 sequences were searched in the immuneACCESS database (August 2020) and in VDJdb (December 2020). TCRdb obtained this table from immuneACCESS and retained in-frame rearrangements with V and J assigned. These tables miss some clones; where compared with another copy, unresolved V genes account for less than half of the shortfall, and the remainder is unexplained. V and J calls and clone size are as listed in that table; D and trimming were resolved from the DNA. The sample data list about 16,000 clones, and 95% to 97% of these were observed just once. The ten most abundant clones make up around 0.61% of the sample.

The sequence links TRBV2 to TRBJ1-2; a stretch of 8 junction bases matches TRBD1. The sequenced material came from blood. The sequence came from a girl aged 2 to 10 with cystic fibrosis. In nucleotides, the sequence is TGTGCCAGCAGCGCGGACAGGGCAAACTATGGCTACACCTTC. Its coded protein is CASSADRANYGYTF.